This T cell receptor (beta chain) was sequenced for a study of blood T cells in healthy people across ages. Combining a sample-barcoded 5' primer with a J-beta primer mix, a second PCR ran for about 7 to 11 cycles. The template-switch adaptor was a 5' adaptor with 12 random nucleotides. It tagged each cDNA molecule. TCRdb reprocessed the 5' RACE reads via MiXCR and lists one record per CDR3 protein. The sample contains about 1.4 million distinct CDR3 sequences, approximately 59% of which appear only once. As concerns this clonotype: Its antigen is unidentified.

Overall study results and limits: Measured against age, TCR beta diversity per million T cells decreased in a roughly linear manner. It was the long-lived donors that had more naive CD4+ cells and higher diversity than aged donors.

From germline, CDR1 is MNHNY and CDR2 SVGAGI (reference sequence). The length of the CDR3 is 15 residues. V gave up 6 bases and J gave up 5 bases, with 19 bases separating them. Source material: blood. This rearrangement joins TRBV6-6 to TRBJ1-2, with TRBD1 as a possible D gene (5 bases). The clonotype was recovered from a man between 18 and 29 years old in good health. CDR3 protein: CASSLNPAGLYGYTF. CDR3 in DNA: TGTGCCAGCAGCCTAAACCCCGCGGGGCTGTATGGCTACACCTTC.